This T cell receptor (beta chain) was identified in a study of cytomegalovirus exposure and HLA in healthy donors. The primer mix had 60 Vbeta and 13 Jbeta primers. Data came from immunoSEQ multiplex PCR; TCRdb stores just in-frame clones and leaves some out. The sample carries 100,000 to 150,000 clones, roughly 72% recorded once. The CDR3 runs 15 residues. V lost 4 bases and J 0 bases, leaving 13 bases between the germline ends. The germline CDR1 and CDR2 sequences are SGHNT and YYREEE (reference sequence). The chain has TRBV5-4 and TRBJ1-1, with D perhaps TRBD1 (5 bases). This TCR was sampled from a woman aged 45-60 years in good health and CMV-seronegative. Sequences were obtained from PBMCs. CDR3 in amino acids: CASSVTDKVNTEAFF. CDR3 nucleotide sequence: TGTGCCAGCAGCGTCACGGACAAGGTGAACACTGAAGCTTTCTTT.